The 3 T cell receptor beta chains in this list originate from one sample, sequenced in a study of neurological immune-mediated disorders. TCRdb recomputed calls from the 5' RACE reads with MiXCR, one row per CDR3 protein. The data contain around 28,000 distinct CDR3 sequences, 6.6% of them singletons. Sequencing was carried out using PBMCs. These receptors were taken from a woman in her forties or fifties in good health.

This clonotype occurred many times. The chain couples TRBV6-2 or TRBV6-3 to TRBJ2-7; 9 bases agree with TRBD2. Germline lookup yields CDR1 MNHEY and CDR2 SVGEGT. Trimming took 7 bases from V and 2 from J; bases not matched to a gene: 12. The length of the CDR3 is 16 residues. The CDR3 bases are TGTGCCAGCACCAGGGGGAGCGGGGGGCTTACCTACGAGCAGTACTTC. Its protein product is CASTRGSGGLTYEQYF.

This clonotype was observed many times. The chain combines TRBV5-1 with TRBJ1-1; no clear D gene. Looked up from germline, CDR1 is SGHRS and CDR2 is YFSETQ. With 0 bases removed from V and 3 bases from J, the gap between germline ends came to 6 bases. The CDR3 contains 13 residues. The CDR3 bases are TGCGCCAGCAGCTTGGTACCCGACACTGAAGCTTTCTTT. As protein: CASSLVPDTEAFF.

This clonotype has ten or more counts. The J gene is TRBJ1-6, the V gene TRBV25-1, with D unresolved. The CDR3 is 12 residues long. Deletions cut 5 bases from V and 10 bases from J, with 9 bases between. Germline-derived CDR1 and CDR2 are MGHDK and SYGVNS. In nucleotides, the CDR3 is TGTGCCAGCAGTTTCCTGCGATCACCCCTCCACTTT. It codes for CASSFLRSPLHF.